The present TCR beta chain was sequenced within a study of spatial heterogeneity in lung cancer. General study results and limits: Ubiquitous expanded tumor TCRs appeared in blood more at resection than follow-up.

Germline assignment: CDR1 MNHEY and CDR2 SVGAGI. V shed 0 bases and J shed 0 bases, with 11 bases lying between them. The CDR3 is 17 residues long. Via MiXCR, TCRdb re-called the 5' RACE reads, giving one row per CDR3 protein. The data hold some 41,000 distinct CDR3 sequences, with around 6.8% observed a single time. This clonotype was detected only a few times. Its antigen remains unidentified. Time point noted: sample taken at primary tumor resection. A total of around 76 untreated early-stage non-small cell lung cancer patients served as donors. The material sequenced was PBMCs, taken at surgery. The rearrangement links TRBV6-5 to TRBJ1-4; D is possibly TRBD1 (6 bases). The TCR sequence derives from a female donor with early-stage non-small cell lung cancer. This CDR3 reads CASSYSRTAATNEKLFF. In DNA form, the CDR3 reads TGTGCCAGCAGTTACTCGCGGACAGCTGCAACTAATGAAAAACTGTTTTTT.